This T cell receptor (beta chain) derives from a study of blood T cells in healthy people across ages. Study-level findings and limits: Measured against age, TCR beta diversity per million T cells decreased in a roughly linear manner. It was not known whether donors were CMV positive (a possible confounder of expanded clonotype changes).

Germline assignment: CDR1 SGHVS and CDR2 FQNEAQ. The V and J ends lost 5 bases and 1 base respectively, with 13 bases between them. The CDR3 is 15 amino acids. A remark on this clonotype: What it binds is unknown.

Then a second PCR, running roughly 7 to 11 cycles, was carried out with a sample-barcoded 5' primer and a J-beta primer mix. Every cDNA molecule carried a tag from a template-switch adaptor bearing 12 random nucleotides. MiXCR, run by TCRdb on the 5' RACE reads, gives a single entry per CDR3 protein. In the table there are 1.5 million to 2 million distinct CDR3 sequences, 49% of which are singletons. V is TRBV7-8 and J is TRBJ2-3; D not certain. Sequencing used blood. This TCR was sampled from a woman aged 40 to 49 in good health. The CDR3 here is CASSKGRVRTDTQYF. The CDR3 region has the DNA TGTGCCAGCAGCAAAGGACGAGTCCGCACAGATACGCAGTATTTT.